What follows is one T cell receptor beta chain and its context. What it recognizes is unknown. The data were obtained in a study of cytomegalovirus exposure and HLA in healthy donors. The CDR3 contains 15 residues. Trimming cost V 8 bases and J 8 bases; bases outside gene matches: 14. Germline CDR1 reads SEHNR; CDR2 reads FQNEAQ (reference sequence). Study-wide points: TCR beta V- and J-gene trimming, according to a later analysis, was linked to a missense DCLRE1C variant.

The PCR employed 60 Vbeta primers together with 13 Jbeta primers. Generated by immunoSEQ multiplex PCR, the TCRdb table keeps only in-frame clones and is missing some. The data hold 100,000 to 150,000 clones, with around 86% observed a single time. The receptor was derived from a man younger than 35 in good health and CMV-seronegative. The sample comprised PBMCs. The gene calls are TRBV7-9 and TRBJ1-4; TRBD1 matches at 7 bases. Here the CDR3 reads CASRPWPGTDEKLFF. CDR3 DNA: TGTGCCAGCCGGCCCTGGCCCGGGACAGACGAAAAACTGTTTTTT.